A selection of T cell receptor beta chains follows, all from one sample in a study of T cell responses to AZD1222 COVID-19 vaccine. Libraries were prepared by immunoSEQ multiplex PCR; TCRdb keeps only in-frame clonotypes and omits some of them. The sample lists under 150,000 clones, roughly 93% occurring once. Sequences were derived from peripheral blood, sampled on day 0 of AZD1222 vaccination. These receptors were taken from an adult in good health. CDR3s include the opening cysteine and the closing phenylalanine or tryptophan. D genes are given only for firm matches. Some rows have no size entry. The others give once, few or many, or a class for an expanded clone.

few,-,TRBV7-8,TRBJ2-1,TGTGCCAGCACCCGGGAGTCTTCCTACAATGAGCAGTTCTTC,CASTRESSYNEQFF
-,-,TRBV28,TRBJ1-4,TGTGCCAGCCTAGAGGGGGGGGTTAATGAAAAACTGTTTTTT,CASLEGGVNEKLFF
-,TRBD2,TRBV9,TRBJ2-2,TGTGCCAGCAGCCTACGTCCTAGCGGGATGGTCGGGGAGCTGTTTTTT,CASSLRPSGMVGELFF
-,-,TRBV15,TRBJ2-1,TGTGCCACCAGGGGGGTCGTGAAAAATGAGCAGTTCTTC,CATRGVVKNEQFF
-,-,TRBV28,TRBJ2-4,TGTGCCAGCAGTTTTTCCGGGGGAGGTGACATTCAGTACTTC,CASSFSGGGDIQYF
-,-,TRBV20-1,TRBJ1-2,TGCAGTGCTAGTGGGGCCCAATCCGGATATGGCTACACCTTC,CSASGAQSGYGYTF
-,TRBD2,TRBV7-8,TRBJ2-7,TGTGCCAGCAGCTTAGAAGCCGGGAGGGCCTACGAGCAGTACTTC,CASSLEAGRAYEQYF
-,-,TRBV15,TRBJ1-3,TGTGCCACCAGCACGCAGGGGTGGGATGACACCATATATTTT,CATSTQGWDDTIYF
-,-,TRBV28,TRBJ2-6,TGTGCCAGCAATTCTGGGGCCAACGTCCTGACTTTC,CASNSGANVLTF
-,-,TRBV3-1/TRBV3-2,TRBJ1-4,TGTGCCAGCAGCCAAGAGCCGGAATTATTCGAAAAACTGTTTTTT,CASSQEPELFEKLFF
-,-,TRBV11-2,TRBJ2-2,TGTGCCAGCAGCCGCCCCGGGGAGGGGGAGCTGTTTTTT,CASSRPGEGELFF
once,TRBD2,TRBV6-5,TRBJ2-5,TGTGCCAGCAGGGGACTAGAAGAGACCCAGTACTTC,CASRGLEETQYF
-,-,TRBV28,TRBJ2-7,TGTGCCAGCAGTGGCCCGGGGTCCAGCTACGAGCAGTACTTC,CASSGPGSSYEQYF
-,-,TRBV19,TRBJ1-1,TGTGCCACCCAATACGGCCTCGGGAACACTGAAGCTTTCTTT,CATQYGLGNTEAFF
few,-,TRBV11-2,TRBJ2-5,TGTGCCAGCAGCTTATTGGGGACCGAGACCCAGTACTTC,CASSLLGTETQYF